A single sample gave rise to the 5 T cell receptor beta chains below, sequenced in a study of early T cells in non-severe SARS-CoV-2 infection. Via MiXCR, TCRdb re-called the 5' RACE reads, giving one row per CDR3 protein. There are 80,000 or so distinct CDR3 sequences in the sample; over 11% occur only once, and roughly 3.1% lies in the top ten. Input material: whole blood. The receptor set was obtained from an adult who was a healthcare worker with PCR-confirmed SARS-CoV-2 infection or an uninfected control (not recorded which).

This clonotype has just a few counts. This sequence joins TRBV29-1 and TRBJ2-5; D assignment may be TRBD1 or TRBD2 (6 bases each). Deletions cut 7 bases from V and 0 bases from J, with 12 bases between. This CDR3 has 13 amino acids. CDR1 and CDR2 (germline): SQVTM, ANQGSEA. As DNA, the CDR3 is TGCAGCGCTAAAGGGGGGTACCAAGAGACCCAGTACTTC. Its protein product is CSAKGGYQETQYF.

The sample holds many counts of this clonotype. The V gene is TRBV5-1, the J gene TRBJ2-7; 9 nucleotides line up with TRBD1. The CDR3 length is 14 residues. V was clipped by 2 bases and J by 5 bases; unmatched bases: 5. Germline assignment: CDR1 SGHRS and CDR2 YFSETQ. CDR3: CASSLLDRGHEQYF. The CDR3 nucleotides read TGCGCCAGCAGCTTATTGGACAGGGGCCACGAGCAGTACTTC.

This clonotype was found many times. V usage is TRBV27 and J usage is TRBJ1-1; TRBD1 agrees at 7 bases. This CDR3 is 15 amino acids long. Germline CDR1 reads MNHEY; CDR2 reads SMNVEV (reference sequence). V shed 10 bases and J 1 base; nucleotides not matched to a gene: 12. As DNA, the CDR3 is TGTGCCAACACCCAGGGGGGAAAAGGGAACACTGAAGCTTTCTTT. Protein sequence: CANTQGGKGNTEAFF.

On this clonotype itself: Germline and junction disagree at one end, which may indicate a read error. The chain links TRBV29-1 to TRBJ1-2; TRBD1 agrees at 9 bases. The germline V gene encodes CDR1 SQVTM and CDR2 ANQGSEA. The CDR3 is made up of 14 amino acids. The CDR3 bases are TGCAGCGTAGAAGACAGGGGGTTTGGCTATGGCTACACCTTC. This gives the protein CSVEDRGFGYGYTF.

V is TRBV19 and J is TRBJ1-4; 8 nucleotides align to TRBD1. V lost 7 bases to trimming and J lost 8 bases; unmatched junction nucleotides: 12. Germline-derived CDR1 and CDR2 are LNHDA and SQIVND (reference sequence). The CDR3 is 15 residues long. The CDR3 spells CASNTEGQGWEKLFF. CDR3 coding DNA: TGTGCCAGTAACACCGAAGGACAGGGCTGGGAAAAACTGTTTTTT.